The 18 T cell receptor beta chains below come from one sample, sequenced in a study of blood T cell repertoires in COVID-19. Using immunoSEQ multiplex PCR, the repertoire was profiled, and TCRdb retains in-frame clones only, with some absent. Of some 400,000 clones in the sample, roughly nine tenths are singletons; the top ten hold about 1.7%. The specimen sequenced was PBMCs or T cells enriched from blood (not recorded which). Source of these receptors: a woman in her thirties who had recovered from COVID-19.

The chain combines TRBV9 with TRBJ1-1; the match to TRBD1 covers 7 bases. V was pared by 0 bases and J by 3 bases, with 5 bases of the junction left unmatched. The CDR3 length is 15 residues. Germline V gives CDR1 SGDLS, CDR2 YYNGEE. CDR3 coding DNA: TGTGCCAGCAGCGTAGGTAGGGGGCTGGACACTGAAGCTTTCTTT. This encodes CASSVGRGLDTEAFF.

This clone was seen just once. The rearrangement uses TRBV5-1 and TRBJ1-2; 10 positions agree with TRBD1. Germline V CDR1 and CDR2: SGHRS, YFSETQ. The length of the CDR3 is 13 residues. V shed 4 bases, J shed 8 bases, and the junction held 5 bases outside the gene matches. The CDR3 nucleotides are TGCGCCAGCAGCACCGGGACAGGGGAGGGCTACACCTTC. This sequence encodes CASSTGTGEGYTF.

The V gene is TRBV4-1, the J gene TRBJ2-2; D may be TRBD1 (5 bases). This CDR3 spans 15 amino acids. CDR1 is MGHRA, CDR2 YSYEKL, per germline. V lost 4 bases to trimming and J lost 4 bases, with 13 bases between them. CDR3 sequence: CASSLKGIGTGELFF. In DNA form, the CDR3 reads TGCGCCAGCAGCCTTAAGGGGATTGGCACCGGGGAGCTGTTTTTT.

This clone is a singleton in its sample. This chain uses TRBV6-6 with TRBJ1-6; 10 bases are shared with TRBD1. The CDR3 is 15 residues long. Losses at the gene ends were 1 base for V and 7 bases for J; bases not matched to a gene: 1. CDR1 MNHNY and CDR2 SVGAGI come from the germline V gene (reference sequence). The chain's CDR3 is CASSYLGQGNSPLHF. Written as DNA, the CDR3 is TGTGCCAGCAGTTACTTGGGACAGGGGAATTCACCCCTCCACTTT.

The J gene is TRBJ2-7, the V gene TRBV18; tentative D call: TRBD1 (5 bases). Germline V gene sequence: CDR1 KGHSH, CDR2 LQKENI. The CDR3 runs to 16 residues. V was trimmed by 3 bases and J by 0 bases, leaving 15 bases between them. Written as DNA, the CDR3 is TGTGCCAGCTCACCCTCAAGGGGCAGCTCCTCCTACGAGCAGTACTTC. Translation gives CASSPSRGSSSYEQYF.

V usage is TRBV28 and J usage is TRBJ2-7, with TRBD2 as a possible D gene (6 bases). The CDR3 covers 14 residues. The germline V gene encodes CDR1 MDHEN and CDR2 SYDVKM. V lost 0 bases to trimming and J lost 2 bases, with 8 bases between them. CDR3 protein: CASSLWGGTYEQYF. The CDR3 bases are TGTGCCAGCAGTTTATGGGGGGGAACCTACGAGCAGTACTTC.

V and J are TRBV12-5 and TRBJ1-4; 7 nucleotides match TRBD1. Germline values: CDR1 LGHNT, CDR2 FRNRAP. Losses at the gene ends were 4 bases for V and 8 bases for J; bases not matched to a gene: 10. The CDR3 length is 15 residues. CDR3 DNA sequence: TGTGCTAGTGGTTGGGGGGACAGCGGTAGGGAAAAACTGTTTTTT. Its translation: CASGWGDSGREKLFF.

This chain joins TRBV11-2 and TRBJ2-2; D perhaps matches TRBD2 (6 bases). Germline values: CDR1 SGHAT, CDR2 FQNNGV. Trimming removed 5 bases from V and 5 bases from J, with 18 bases in between. The CDR3 covers 16 residues. The CDR3 sequence: CASSPRRLAGTGELFF. Written as DNA, the CDR3 is TGTGCCAGCAGCCCCCGGCGGTTGGCGGGGACCGGGGAGCTGTTTTTT.

This clone appeared once. This chain uses TRBV20-1 with TRBJ1-1; D not certain. The CDR3 sequence is 11 residues long. Germline loops: CDR1 DFQATT, CDR2 SNEGSKA (reference sequence). V was cut by 3 bases and J by 3 bases, with 5 bases left in between. This CDR3 is CSASDYTEAFF. CDR3 coding DNA: TGCAGTGCTAGCGACTACACTGAAGCTTTCTTT.

This clone has just one count. The chain links TRBV11-2 to TRBJ2-7; possibly TRBD2 for D (6 bases). Trimming removed 2 bases at V and 0 bases at J, with 8 bases between. CDR1 SGHAT and CDR2 FQNNGV come from the germline V gene. The CDR3 has 14 amino acids. CDR3 sequence reads: CASSLSRGSYEQYF. The CDR3 DNA sequence: TGTGCCAGCAGCTTATCGCGGGGCTCCTACGAGCAGTACTTC.

The rearrangement links TRBV7-9 to TRBJ2-2; unclear D gene. Germline lookup yields CDR1 SEHNR and CDR2 FQNEAQ (reference sequence). V was pared by 2 bases and J by 3 bases, with 7 bases between. This CDR3 is built from 14 residues. Here the CDR3 DNA reads TGTGCCAGCAGCTTATATGCAGACACCGGGGAGCTGTTTTTT. Protein sequence: CASSLYADTGELFF. The full variable domain, completed using reference TRBV7-9 and TRBJ2-2, is DTGVSQNPRHKITKRGQNVTFRCDPISEHNRLYWYRQTLGQGPEFLTYFQNEAQLEKSRLLSDRFSAERPKGSFSTLEIQRTEQGDSAMYLCASSLYADTGELFFGEGSRLTVL.

Comments on this clone: The same CDR3 also results from other DNA sequences found in this sample. DNA of the CDR3: TGCGCCAGCAGAGCCGGGGGGAACACTGAAGCTTTCTTT. It is translated as CASRAGGNTEAFF. The gene calls are TRBV5-1 and TRBJ1-1, with a tentative D call TRBD1 (5 bases). Germline loops: CDR1 SGHRS, CDR2 YFSETQ. V was shortened by 5 bases and J by 1 base, with 9 bases between the two germline ends. The CDR3 has 13 amino acids.

The chain employs TRBV5-1 and TRBJ2-5; 7 positions match TRBD2. V gave up 3 bases and J gave up 1 base; unmatched junction bases: 21. The CDR3 loop spans 20 amino acids. Looked up from germline, CDR1 is SGHRS and CDR2 is YFSETQ. CDR3 nucleotides: TGCGCCAGCAGCTCACTAGGGAGGGTTCGGACGGCGGGGCGCCAAGAGACCCAGTACTTC. Its translation is CASSSLGRVRTAGRQETQYF.

The V and J genes are TRBV7-9 and TRBJ1-2, with D perhaps matching TRBD1 (6 bases). CDR3 length: 13 residues. Germline-derived CDR1 and CDR2 are SEHNR and FQNEAQ (reference sequence). Deletions cut 6 bases from V and 1 base from J, with 9 bases between. This CDR3 is CASRRGGNYGYTF. CDR3 sequence (DNA): TGTGCCAGCAGGAGGGGGGGTAACTATGGCTACACCTTC.

The V gene is TRBV28, the J gene TRBJ1-6, with D tentatively TRBD1 (5 bases). This CDR3 has 12 residues. Trimming took off 8 bases at V and 6 bases at J, with 8 bases between the two ends. In germline, CDR1 is MDHEN, CDR2 SYDVKM. CDR3 nucleotide sequence: TGTGCCAGCGGGGCCGGTAATTCACCCCTCCACTTT. It is translated as CASGAGNSPLHF.

The chain has TRBV11-2 and TRBJ2-7; 10 positions agree with TRBD2. The V gene's germline CDR1 is SGHAT and CDR2 FQNNGV. With V trimmed by 0 bases and J by 7 bases, 9 bases remained unmatched. This CDR3 has 16 residues. The DNA of the CDR3 is TGTGCCAGCAGCTTAGAGTTTCAGCGGGAGGGGAGAGAGCAGTACTTC. Protein sequence: CASSLEFQREGREQYF.

This rearrangement joins TRBV25-1 to TRBJ1-2; TRBD1 aligns across 8 bases. J was trimmed by 3 bases and V by 3 bases; bases with no gene match: 12. The CDR3 spans 17 residues. Per germline, CDR1 MGHDK and CDR2 SYGVNS. DNA of the CDR3: TGTGCCAGCAGTGATGTGCAGGGGGCCTTAGGGGACTATGGCTACACCTTC. Its translation is CASSDVQGALGDYGYTF.

The gene calls are TRBV7-6 and TRBJ2-2, with 9 bases that match TRBD1. The length of the CDR3 is 16 residues. Germline values: CDR1 SGHVS, CDR2 FNYEAQ. The trim removed 1 base at V and 5 bases at J, leaving 5 bases unmatched. CDR3 DNA: TGTGCCAGCAGCTTAGTCGGACAGGGGAGGACCGGGGAGCTGTTTTTT. It specifies CASSLVGQGRTGELFF.